The 27 T cell receptor beta chains reported below all come from one sample, sequenced in a study of shared clonotypes between healthy human individuals. Repertoires were generated with immunoSEQ multiplex PCR, while TCRdb's copy carries only in-frame clones and drops some. This sample has under 2,500,000 clones, with almost 96% found just once. Sequenced material: naive CD4+ T cells sorted from blood. Subset denoted: CD45RA+ positively selected. The receptors here all came from a man aged 18 to 35 in good health.

The V gene is TRBV7-2, the J gene TRBJ2-7, with no clear D. V was cut by 0 bases and J by 2 bases, with 11 bases left in between. The CDR3 extends over 15 amino acids. The V gene's germline CDR1 is SGHTA and CDR2 FQGNSA. The CDR3 nucleotides are TGTGCCAGCAGCTTAGCTTTTTCAGGAACCTACGAGCAGTACTTC. Protein: CASSLAFSGTYEQYF.

This chain connects TRBV28 to TRBJ2-7, with no clear D. This CDR3 has 13 residues. Germline loops: CDR1 MDHEN, CDR2 SYDVKM. V was clipped by 5 bases and J by 7 bases, with 15 bases between them. CDR3 nucleotide sequence: TGTGCCAGCAGTCCGGTCCCCCCACGGGAGCAGTACTTC. Protein: CASSPVPPREQYF.

This clone showed up just once. The chain couples TRBV29-1 to TRBJ1-2, with D possibly matching TRBD1 (5 bases). V was pared by 3 bases and J by 1 base, with 12 bases between. Germline CDR1 is SQVTM and CDR2 is ANQGSEA. The CDR3 has 14 amino acids. The DNA of the CDR3 is TGCAGCGTTGACCAGCTCGGGGGTAACTATGGCTACACCTTC. Protein product: CSVDQLGGNYGYTF.

This chain uses TRBV27 with TRBJ2-7, with D unresolved. The V gene lost 4 bases and the J gene lost 2 bases, with 15 bases spanning the gap. This CDR3 is built from 15 residues. CDR1 and CDR2 (germline): MNHEY, SMNVEV (reference sequence). The CDR3 DNA reads as TGTGCCAGCAGTTCCCTCGGGCGGCAGACCTACGAGCAGTACTTC. It is translated as CASSSLGRQTYEQYF.

The CDR3 spells CASSYSNGVYGYTF. For the CDR3, the DNA is TGTGCCAGCAGTTACTCGAACGGCGTCTATGGCTACACCTTC. This chain connects TRBV6-6 to TRBJ1-2; D gene uncertain. This CDR3 has 14 residues. CDR1 is MNHNY and CDR2 is SVGAGI in the germline V gene (reference sequence). With 0 bases removed from V and 4 bases from J, the gap between germline ends came to 9 bases.

The chain recombines TRBV28 with TRBJ1-5; possible D gene TRBD1, 6 bases. Germline V gene sequence: CDR1 MDHEN, CDR2 SYDVKM. V was shortened by 5 bases and J by 6 bases, with 17 bases between the two germline ends. This CDR3 region has 15 residues. The chain's CDR3 is CASSTVQGPIQPQHF. CDR3 sequence (DNA): TGTGCCAGCAGTACCGTACAGGGACCGATTCAGCCCCAGCATTTT.

This chain connects TRBV6-5 to TRBJ2-1; 10 bases agree with TRBD2. Germline assignment: CDR1 MNHEY and CDR2 SVGAGI. J was trimmed by 5 bases and V by 6 bases; bases with no gene match: 7. CDR3 length: 15 amino acids. CDR3 coding DNA: TGTGCCAGCAGCGGCGGGCTAGCGGGAGACAATGAGCAGTTCTTC. Protein sequence: CASSGGLAGDNEQFF.

This chain connects TRBV19 to TRBJ1-5, with D unclear. CDR3 length equals 13 residues. From germline, CDR1 is LNHDA and CDR2 SQIVND (reference sequence). Trimming removed 3 bases from V and 4 bases from J, with 7 bases in between. CDR3 bases: TGTGCCAGTAGTATCGAGGAAAATCAGCCCCAGCATTTT. This codes for CASSIEENQPQHF. The whole variable domain, remainder taken from reference TRBV19 and TRBJ1-5, is DGGITQSPKYLFRKEGQNVTLSCEQNLNHDAMYWYRQDPGQGLRLIYYSQIVNDFQKGDIAEGYSVSREKKESFPLTVTSAQKNPTAFYLCASSIEENQPQHFGDGTRLSIL.

This clone was detected only once. The chain has TRBV9 and TRBJ1-3, with a weak D call TRBD1 (6 bases). Deletions cut 3 bases from V and 0 bases from J, with 13 bases between. The CDR3 sequence is 16 residues long. Per the germline V gene, CDR1 is SGDLS and CDR2 is YYNGEE. The CDR3 DNA is TGTGCCAGCAGCGCAAGGGGGACTCACTCTGGAAACACCATATATTTT. Its translation: CASSARGTHSGNTIYF.

This rearrangement joins TRBV28 to TRBJ2-7; TRBD1 aligns across 8 bases. From germline, CDR1 is MDHEN and CDR2 SYDVKM. The CDR3 is 15 amino acids. The V gene end was trimmed by 5 bases and the J gene end by 0 bases; junction bases not matched to a gene: 6. CDR3 protein: CASSKQGVLSYEQYF. CDR3 DNA: TGTGCCAGCAGTAAACAGGGGGTTCTCTCCTACGAGCAGTACTTC.

The chain uses TRBV19 and TRBJ2-4; D unclear. Germline values: CDR1 LNHDA, CDR2 SQIVND (reference sequence). The CDR3 totals 16 residues. Deletions cut 4 bases from V and 0 bases from J, with 13 bases between. The CDR3 nucleotides are TGTGCCAGTAGTACCATAGCCGGTTTAGCCAAAAACATTCAGTACTTC. Protein: CASSTIAGLAKNIQYF.

The chain uses TRBV19 and TRBJ2-7, with 7 bases aligning to TRBD1. V shed 5 bases, J shed 2 bases, and the junction held 6 bases outside the gene matches. The length of the CDR3 is 14 residues. Per germline, CDR1 LNHDA and CDR2 SQIVND (reference sequence). This chain's CDR3 is CASSSGQPAYEQYF. The CDR3, as DNA: TGTGCCAGTAGTTCGGGACAGCCGGCCTACGAGCAGTACTTC.

V is TRBV5-5 and J is TRBJ1-5; D is perhaps TRBD1 (5 bases). Germline CDR1 reads SGHKS; CDR2 reads YYEKEE (reference sequence). The V gene lost 1 base and the J gene lost 5 bases, with 10 bases spanning the gap. This CDR3 is 14 amino acids long. This chain's CDR3 is CASSLTDTHQPQHF. The CDR3 region has the DNA TGTGCCAGCAGCTTGACGGACACCCATCAGCCCCAGCATTTT.

This chain links TRBV4-2 with TRBJ1-2, with D perhaps matching TRBD1 (5 bases). V shed 3 bases and J shed 2 bases, with 10 bases lying between them. The CDR3 spans 14 residues. Germline CDR1 LGHNA, CDR2 YNFKEQ. CDR3: CASSQGLQNYGYTF. CDR3 sequence (DNA): TGTGCCAGCAGCCAGGGGCTCCAAAACTATGGCTACACCTTC.

The V and J genes are TRBV28 and TRBJ1-2; 7 nucleotides align to TRBD1. CDR3 length equals 14 residues. V shed 2 bases, J shed 8 bases, and the junction held 8 bases outside the gene matches. The germline gives CDR1 MDHEN, CDR2 SYDVKM. Here the CDR3 reads CASSLPDRARGYTF. The CDR3 DNA follows: TGTGCCAGCAGTTTACCTGACAGGGCCAGAGGCTACACCTTC.

V is TRBV7-9 and J is TRBJ2-5; no reliable D call. This CDR3 has 14 amino acids. V lost 5 bases and J lost 5, with 15 bases in between. CDR1 SEHNR and CDR2 FQNEAQ come from the germline V gene (reference sequence). The CDR3 is CASSGHSNAETQYF. The CDR3 DNA follows: TGTGCCAGCAGCGGTCATTCTAATGCGGAGACCCAGTACTTC.

J is TRBJ1-1 and V is TRBV4-1; no firm D call. V was shortened by 6 bases and J by 1 base, with 18 bases between the two germline ends. From germline, CDR1 is MGHRA and CDR2 YSYEKL. This CDR3 is 16 amino acids long. The CDR3 region is CASRAPGGRENTEAFF. Here the CDR3 DNA reads TGCGCCAGCAGAGCCCCGGGCGGTCGGGAGAACACTGAAGCTTTCTTT.

This sequence joins TRBV7-2 and TRBJ2-7; D is unclear. The CDR3 spans 13 residues. The V and J ends lost 4 bases and 6 bases respectively, with 13 bases between them. In germline, CDR1 is SGHTA, CDR2 FQGNSA. CDR3 loop: CASSSPQESEQYF. The CDR3 DNA reads TGTGCCAGCAGCTCCCCCCAGGAAAGCGAGCAGTACTTC.

Worth noting for this clone: In the same sample, other DNA sequences code for this CDR3. The CDR3 region is CASSPGSGSYEQYF. CDR3 coding DNA: TGTGCCAGCTCACCAGGGTCCGGGAGCTACGAGCAGTACTTC. V usage is TRBV18 and J usage is TRBJ2-7; TRBD2 is a possible D gene (6 bases). Germline V gives CDR1 KGHSH, CDR2 LQKENI. With 2 bases removed from V and 3 bases from J, the gap between germline ends came to 11 bases. This CDR3 spans 14 amino acids.

This clone occurred once. V is TRBV5-6 and J is TRBJ2-6, with 7 bases that match TRBD1. This CDR3 comprises 14 residues. The V segment lost 5 bases and the J segment 2 bases; nucleotides outside the gene matches: 1. Germline values: CDR1 SGHDT, CDR2 YYEEEE. Written as DNA, the CDR3 is TGTGCCAGCAGAGACAGGGCTGGGGCCAACGTCCTGACTTTC. Amino acids: CASRDRAGANVLTF.

The sample holds one count of this clone. The chain combines TRBV27 with TRBJ2-7; 8 bases line up with TRBD1. The CDR3 consists of 16 residues. The V and J ends lost 0 bases and 2 bases, in that order; junction bases with no gene match: 6. Germline loops: CDR1 MNHEY, CDR2 SMNVEV (reference sequence). This CDR3 reads CASSLSTRGRTYEQYF. CDR3 DNA: TGTGCCAGCAGTTTATCGACCAGGGGGCGAACCTACGAGCAGTACTTC.

This sequence joins TRBV7-9 and TRBJ2-1; D is possibly TRBD1 (6 bases). Trimming shortened V by 4 bases and J by 8 bases, and 12 bases separated the two germline ends. CDR1 is SEHNR and CDR2 is FQNEAQ in the germline V gene (reference sequence). This CDR3 has 13 amino acids. The CDR3 region has the DNA TGTGCCAGCAGCTCGGCTCCAGGGGATGAGCAGTTCTTC. Its protein is CASSSAPGDEQFF.

The chain has TRBV2 and TRBJ2-2, with a possible D match to TRBD2 (5 bases). V lost 6 bases and J lost 2, with 16 bases in between. This CDR3 is built from 16 residues. Germline assignment: CDR1 SNHLY and CDR2 FYNNEI. The DNA for the CDR3 is TGTGCCAGCAGCCCAAGGAGGTCTATTAACACCGGGGAGCTGTTTTTT. Translating it yields CASSPRRSINTGELFF.

V is TRBV11-2 and J is TRBJ1-1; 8 bases are shared with TRBD1. The trim removed 4 bases at V and 3 bases at J, leaving 7 bases unmatched. This CDR3 has 15 amino acids. Germline V lookup: CDR1 SGHAT, CDR2 FQNNGV. Written as DNA, the CDR3 is TGTGCCAGCAGCTCGCATACAGGGGGGCACACTGAAGCTTTCTTT. Its translation is CASSSHTGGHTEAFF. The complete variable domain, with remaining parts taken from reference TRBV11-2 and TRBJ1-1, reads EAGVAQSPRYKIIEKRQSVAFWCNPISGHATLYWYQQILGQGPKLLIQFQNNGVVDDSQLPKDRFSAERLKGVDSTLKIQPAKLEDSAVYLCASSSHTGGHTEAFFGQGTRLTVV.

The CDR3 is CASSERGRTSRVTDTQYF. The CDR3 DNA follows: TGTGCCAGCAGCGAAAGGGGCAGGACTAGTAGGGTCACAGATACGCAGTATTTT. The V and J genes are TRBV7-3 and TRBJ2-3; TRBD2 matches 7 bases. In germline, CDR1 is SGHTA, CDR2 FQGTGA. The V and J ends lost 5 bases and 2 bases, in that order; junction bases with no gene match: 16. There are 18 residues in the CDR3.

This chain joins TRBV23-1 and TRBJ2-1; D unclear. TRBV23-1 is filed as an ORF, its function uncertain. CDR3 length equals 14 residues. The germline V and J ends were trimmed by 4 bases and 5 bases, with 12 bases remaining between them. This CDR3 reads CASSPAGPHNEQFF. The DNA of the CDR3 is TGCGCCAGCAGTCCCGCCGGCCCTCACAATGAGCAGTTCTTC.

The chain uses TRBV7-2 and TRBJ1-5; D is uncertain. This CDR3 comprises 16 residues. V was clipped by 2 bases and J by 7 bases, with 18 bases between them. CDR1 SGHTA and CDR2 FQGNSA come from the germline V gene. This chain's CDR3 is CASSLNSPGVDQPQHF. The DNA of the CDR3 is TGTGCCAGCAGCTTAAATTCCCCCGGGGTAGACCAGCCCCAGCATTTT. The full variable domain, with the rest looked up from reference TRBV7-2 and TRBJ1-5, is GAGVSQSPSNKVTEKGKDVELRCDPISGHTALYWYRQSLGQGLEFLIYFQGNSAPDKSGLPSDRFSAERTGGSVSTLTIQRTQQEDSAVYLCASSLNSPGVDQPQHFGDGTRLSIL.